The 3 T cell receptor beta chains below were found in one sample sequenced in a study of T cell repertoires in cytomegalovirus infection. The antigens of these receptors remain unknown. TCRdb used MiXCR to reprocess the reads, holding one entry per CDR3 protein. The data show approximately 990,000 distinct CDR3 sequences, with roughly 30% seen just once and about an eighth held by the top ten. The source material was cultured CD8+ T cells from PBMCs, sampled from culture after CMV antigen stimulation. The receptors shown here come from a human donor in good health (CMV status not recorded). Some clones in this sample may be carry-over from other donors' samples.

This chain uses TRBV19 with TRBJ1-4; maybe TRBD1 (5 bases). V was pared by 6 bases and J by 0 bases, with 14 bases between. Germline values: CDR1 LNHDA, CDR2 SQIVND (reference sequence). CDR3 length equals 16 residues. CDR3 region: CASRAGTSATNEKLFF. The CDR3 DNA reads as TGTGCCAGTAGGGCGGGGACCTCGGCAACTAATGAAAAACTGTTTTTT.

This clonotype was counted once. This chain joins TRBV10-1 and TRBJ2-7, with D unclear. This CDR3 region has 13 residues. Trimming shortened V by 3 bases and J by 6 bases, and 12 bases separated the two germline ends. The germline CDR1 and CDR2 sequences are WNHNN and SYGVQD (reference sequence). This chain's CDR3 is CASSEEWKGEQYF. DNA of the CDR3: TGCGCCAGCAGTGAAGAGTGGAAGGGCGAGCAGTACTTC.

The chain carries TRBV13 and TRBJ2-1; possibly TRBD1 for D (5 bases). Germline CDR1 is PRHDT and CDR2 is FYEKMQ (reference sequence). Trimming took 5 bases from V and 0 from J, leaving 14 bases between them. The CDR3 runs 16 residues. In nucleotides, the CDR3 is TGTGCCAGCAGCCTCAGGGTCACAATCTCCTACAATGAGCAGTTCTTC. Translated: CASSLRVTISYNEQFF. Full variable domain (rest looked up from reference TRBV13 and TRBJ2-1): AAGVIQSPRHLIKEKRETATLKCYPIPRHDTVYWYQQGPGQDPQFLISFYEKMQSDKGSIPDRFSAQQFSDYHSELNMSSLELGDSALYFCASSLRVTISYNEQFFGPGTRLTVL.